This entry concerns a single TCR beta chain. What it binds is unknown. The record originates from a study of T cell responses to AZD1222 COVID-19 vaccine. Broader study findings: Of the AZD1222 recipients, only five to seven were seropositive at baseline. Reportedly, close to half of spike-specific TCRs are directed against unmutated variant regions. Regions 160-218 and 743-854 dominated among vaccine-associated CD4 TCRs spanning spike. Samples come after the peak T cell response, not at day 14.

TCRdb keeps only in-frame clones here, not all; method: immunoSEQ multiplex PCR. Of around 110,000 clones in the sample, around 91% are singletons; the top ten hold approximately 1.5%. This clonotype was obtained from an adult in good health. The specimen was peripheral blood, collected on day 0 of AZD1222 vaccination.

The CDR3: CASSFNNEQFF. The CDR3 coding sequence is TGTGCCAGCAGCTTCAACAATGAGCAGTTCTTC. This sequence joins TRBV7-9 and TRBJ2-1; D gene unclear. Germline CDR1 is SEHNR and CDR2 is FQNEAQ (reference sequence). V dropped 3 bases and J dropped 5 bases, with 2 bases sitting between them. There are 11 residues in the CDR3.